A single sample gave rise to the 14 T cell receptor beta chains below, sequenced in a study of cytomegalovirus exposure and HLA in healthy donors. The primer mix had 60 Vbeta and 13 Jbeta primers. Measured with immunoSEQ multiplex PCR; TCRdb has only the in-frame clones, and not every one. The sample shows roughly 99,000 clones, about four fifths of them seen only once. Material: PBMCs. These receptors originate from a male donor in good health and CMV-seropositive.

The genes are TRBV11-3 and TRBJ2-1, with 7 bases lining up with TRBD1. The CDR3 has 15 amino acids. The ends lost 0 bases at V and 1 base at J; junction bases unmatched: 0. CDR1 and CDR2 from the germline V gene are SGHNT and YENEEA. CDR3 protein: CASSLDRGSYNEQFF. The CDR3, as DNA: TGTGCCAGCAGCTTAGACAGGGGGTCCTACAATGAGCAGTTCTTC. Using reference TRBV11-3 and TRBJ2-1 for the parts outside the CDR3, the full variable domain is EAGVVQSPRYKIIEKKQPVAFWCNPISGHNTLYWYLQNLGQGPELLIRYENEEAVDDSQLPKDRFSAERLKGVDSTLKIQPAELGDSAVYLCASSLDRGSYNEQFFGPGTRLTVL.

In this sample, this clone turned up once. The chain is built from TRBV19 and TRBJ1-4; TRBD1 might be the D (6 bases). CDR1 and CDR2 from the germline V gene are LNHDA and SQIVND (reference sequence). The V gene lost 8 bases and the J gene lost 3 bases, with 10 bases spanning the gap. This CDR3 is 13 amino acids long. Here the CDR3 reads CASRDTANEKLFF. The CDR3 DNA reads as TGTGCCAGTCGGGACACCGCTAATGAAAAACTGTTTTTT.

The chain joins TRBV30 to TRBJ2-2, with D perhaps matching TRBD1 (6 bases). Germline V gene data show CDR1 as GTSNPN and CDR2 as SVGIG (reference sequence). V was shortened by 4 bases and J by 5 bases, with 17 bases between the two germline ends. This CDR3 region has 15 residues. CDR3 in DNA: TGTGCCTGGAATCCGCCTGGGACACTTACCGGGGAGCTGTTTTTT. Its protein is CAWNPPGTLTGELFF.

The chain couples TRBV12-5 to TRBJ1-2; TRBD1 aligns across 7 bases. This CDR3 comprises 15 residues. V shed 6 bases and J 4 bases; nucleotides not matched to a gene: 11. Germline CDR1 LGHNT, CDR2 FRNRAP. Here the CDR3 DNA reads TGTGCTAGTGGCAAGGGCAACAGGGGCGGCTATGGCTACACCTTC. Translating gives CASGKGNRGGYGYTF.

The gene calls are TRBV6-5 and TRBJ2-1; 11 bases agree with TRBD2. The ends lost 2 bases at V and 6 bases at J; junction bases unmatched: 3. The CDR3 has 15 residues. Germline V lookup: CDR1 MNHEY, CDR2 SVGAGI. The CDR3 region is CASSYPGLAGNEQFF. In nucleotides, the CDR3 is TGTGCCAGCAGTTACCCCGGACTAGCGGGCAATGAGCAGTTCTTC.

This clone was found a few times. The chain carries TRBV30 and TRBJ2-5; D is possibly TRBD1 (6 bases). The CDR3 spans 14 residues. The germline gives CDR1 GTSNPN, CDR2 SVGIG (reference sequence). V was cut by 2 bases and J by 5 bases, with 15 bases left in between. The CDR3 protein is CAWSQQGRQETQYF. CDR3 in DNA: TGTGCCTGGAGTCAACAGGGTCGGCAGGAGACCCAGTACTTC.

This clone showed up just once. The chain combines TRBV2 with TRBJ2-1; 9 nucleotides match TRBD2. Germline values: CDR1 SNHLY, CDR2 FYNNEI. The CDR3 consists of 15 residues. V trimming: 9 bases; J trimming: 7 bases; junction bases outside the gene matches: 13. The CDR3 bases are TGTGCCAGTAGTATAGCGGGGGTCCTCGGGAATGAGCAGTTCTTC. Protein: CASSIAGVLGNEQFF. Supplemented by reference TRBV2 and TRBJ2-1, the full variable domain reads EPEVTQTPSHQVTQMGQEVILRCVPISNHLYFYWYRQILGQKVEFLVSFYNNEISEKSEIFDDQFSVERPDGSNFTLKIRSTKLEDSAMYFCASSIAGVLGNEQFFGPGTRLTVL.

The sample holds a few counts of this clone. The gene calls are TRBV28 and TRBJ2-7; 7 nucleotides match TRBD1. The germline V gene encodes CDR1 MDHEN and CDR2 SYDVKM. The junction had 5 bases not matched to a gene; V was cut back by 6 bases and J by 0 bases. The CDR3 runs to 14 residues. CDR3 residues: CASRGTADSYEQYF. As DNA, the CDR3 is TGTGCCAGCAGGGGGACAGCAGACTCCTACGAGCAGTACTTC.

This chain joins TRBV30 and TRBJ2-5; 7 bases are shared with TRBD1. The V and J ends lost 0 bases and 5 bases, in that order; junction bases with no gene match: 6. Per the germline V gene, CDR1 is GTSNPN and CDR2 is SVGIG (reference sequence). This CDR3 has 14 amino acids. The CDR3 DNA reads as TGTGCCTGGAGTGTAAAACAGGGGTGGGAGACCCAGTACTTC. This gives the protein CAWSVKQGWETQYF.

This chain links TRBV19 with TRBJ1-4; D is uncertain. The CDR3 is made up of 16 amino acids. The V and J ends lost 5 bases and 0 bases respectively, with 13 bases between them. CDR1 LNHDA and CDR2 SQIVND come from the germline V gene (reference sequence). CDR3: CASSSPRRATNEKLFF. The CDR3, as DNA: TGTGCCAGTAGTTCCCCCCGGAGGGCAACTAATGAAAAACTGTTTTTT.

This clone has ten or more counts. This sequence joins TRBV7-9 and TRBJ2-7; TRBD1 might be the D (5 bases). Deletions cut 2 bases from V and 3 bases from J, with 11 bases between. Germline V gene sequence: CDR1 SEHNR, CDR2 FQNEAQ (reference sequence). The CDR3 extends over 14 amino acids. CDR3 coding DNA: TGTGCCAGCAGCTTAAAGGGGTTCATCTACGAGCAGTACTTC. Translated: CASSLKGFIYEQYF.

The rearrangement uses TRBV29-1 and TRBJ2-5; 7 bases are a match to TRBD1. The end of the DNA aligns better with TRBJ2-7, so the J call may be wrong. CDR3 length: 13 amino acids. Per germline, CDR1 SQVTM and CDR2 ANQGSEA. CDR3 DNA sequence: TGCAGCGTCTCGACAGGGATCTCCTACGAGCAGTACTTC. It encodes CSVSTGISYEQYF.

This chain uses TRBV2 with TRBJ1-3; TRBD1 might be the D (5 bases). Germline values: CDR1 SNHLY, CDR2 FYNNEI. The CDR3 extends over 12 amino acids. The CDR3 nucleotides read TGTGCTACGGACAACTCTGGAAACACCATATATTTT. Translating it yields CATDNSGNTIYF.

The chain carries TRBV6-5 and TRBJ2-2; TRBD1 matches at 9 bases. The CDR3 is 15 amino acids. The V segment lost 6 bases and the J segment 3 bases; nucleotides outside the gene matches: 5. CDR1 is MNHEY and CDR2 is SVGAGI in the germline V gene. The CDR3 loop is CASRSGTGYTGELFF. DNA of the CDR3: TGTGCCAGCAGGTCCGGGACAGGGTACACCGGGGAGCTGTTTTTT.